The clone carrying this T cell receptor beta chain showed up many times. The TCR beta CDR3 regions underwent amplification using RNA transcripts as the source. Initially, a first-round RT-PCR of the TCR CDR3 employed the HTBI primer set. TCRdb re-called the multiplex PCR reads with MiXCR, one entry per CDR3 protein. The table has about 640,000 distinct CDR3 sequences, less than 25% seen once. This record comes from a study of T cells in Graves' hyperthyroidism and ophthalmopathy. Across the whole study: Staff took peripheral blood when the initial diagnosis was made, before any treatment began.

This sequence was found in a young man with Graves' ophthalmopathy. The sample consisted of blood.

The CDR3 DNA is TGCGCCAGCAGCTCCCCGGGGACCTACGAGCAGTACTTC. Protein product: CASSSPGTYEQYF. The genes are TRBV5-1 and TRBJ2-7, with TRBD2 as a possible D gene (5 bases). V shed 3 bases and J shed 2 bases, with 9 bases lying between them. This CDR3 has 13 residues. CDR1 is SGHRS, CDR2 YFSETQ, per germline.